The clone carrying this TCR beta chain was observed a handful of times. Its cognate antigen is unknown. From RNA transcripts, TCR beta CDR3 regions were amplified. The HTBI set primed first-round TCR CDR3 RT-PCR. TCRdb recomputed calls from the multiplex PCR reads with MiXCR, one row per CDR3 protein. This sample has approximately 690,000 distinct CDR3 sequences, with under 25% found just once. The data are from a study of T cells in Graves' hyperthyroidism and ophthalmopathy. Duration under 3 months, a NOSPECS grade of at least 4, and a Clinical Activity Score of at least 3 characterized the ophthalmopathy patients. Fresh 10 ml peripheral blood yielded PBMCs. Findings and limits, study-wide: It was a median about 6 months before onset that the model predicted ophthalmopathy.

This CDR3 has 17 amino acids. The V end was cut by 1 base, the J end by 2 bases, with 15 bases between. The germline V gene encodes CDR1 LGHNA and CDR2 YNFKEQ. The rearrangement uses TRBV4-2 and TRBJ2-1; D possibly corresponds to TRBD2 (5 bases). Sequenced: blood. The clonotype comes from a man aged 25-40 years with Graves' ophthalmopathy. The CDR3 bases are TGTGCCAGCAGCCAAGTCGACCTGGACGGGGCCTACAATGAGCAGTTCTTC. It translates to CASSQVDLDGAYNEQFF.